This TCR beta chain stems from a study of T cells in Graves' hyperthyroidism and ophthalmopathy. There are 14 residues in the CDR3. Per the germline V gene, CDR1 is ENHRY and CDR2 is SYGVKD. Trimming took 5 bases from V and 1 from J; bases not matched to a gene: 5. Amplification yielded TCR beta CDR3 regions, with RNA transcripts as the source. During a first-round RT-PCR of the TCR CDR3, the HTBI primer set was used. TCRdb passed the multiplex PCR reads through MiXCR, listing each CDR3 protein once. Of about 400,000 distinct CDR3 sequences in the sample, roughly 15% were seen once. In making diagnoses, clinical symptoms, serum thyroxine and TRAb, thyroid ultrasound and orbital computed tomography were all used. The authors obtained PBMCs from about 9.5 ml of fresh peripheral blood. This clonotype has a handful of counts.

The V gene is TRBV10-3, the J gene TRBJ2-7, with 7 nucleotides matching TRBD1. The origin of this receptor is a woman aged 25 to 39 with Graves' ophthalmopathy. Sequenced input: blood. CDR3 residues: CAISLTGESYEQYF. DNA for the CDR3: TGTGCCATCAGTTTAACAGGGGAGTCCTACGAGCAGTACTTC.